The 12 T cell receptor beta chains listed next were all sequenced from one sample in a study of T cell responses to AZD1222 COVID-19 vaccine. Produced via immunoSEQ multiplex PCR; TCRdb's table is partial and in-frame only. The sample holds 90,000 to 120,000 clones, roughly nine tenths seen once. Sample: peripheral blood, taken on day 0 of AZD1222 vaccination. The receptors were gathered from an adult in good health.

The rearrangement uses TRBV2 and TRBJ2-3; 11 nucleotides line up with TRBD2. V lost 5 bases, J lost 0 bases, and 4 bases stayed unmatched. CDR3 length: 16 residues. Germline CDR1 is SNHLY and CDR2 is FYNNEI. CDR3 region: CASSPGTSGSTDTQYF. The DNA of the CDR3 is TGTGCCAGCAGTCCCGGGACTAGCGGTAGCACAGATACGCAGTATTTT.

J is TRBJ1-1 and V is TRBV27, with a possible D match to TRBD1 (5 bases). V was shortened by 2 bases and J by 2 bases, with 12 bases between the two germline ends. This CDR3 region has 15 residues. Germline lookup yields CDR1 MNHEY and CDR2 SMNVEV (reference sequence). CDR3 protein: CASSLGWGVNTEAFF. The CDR3 DNA sequence: TGTGCCAGCAGTTTAGGATGGGGCGTTAACACTGAAGCTTTCTTT.

The chain has TRBV27 and TRBJ1-1; TRBD1 might be the D (6 bases). CDR3 length equals 17 residues. Germline V gene data show CDR1 as MNHEY and CDR2 as SMNVEV (reference sequence). V shed 8 bases and J shed 1 base, with 23 bases lying between them. In DNA form, the CDR3 reads TGTGCCAGCCCTCCCCCGGGGGCCGAACGCACGAACACTGAAGCTTTCTTT. This encodes CASPPPGAERTNTEAFF.

This clone is a singleton in its sample. The chain couples TRBV28 to TRBJ1-4; tentative D call: TRBD1 (5 bases). Germline V lookup: CDR1 MDHEN, CDR2 SYDVKM. There are 13 residues in the CDR3. V was trimmed by 6 bases and J by 3 bases, leaving 8 bases between them. The CDR3 coding sequence is TGTGCCAGCAGACAGGACCCTAATGAAAAACTGTTTTTT. Protein sequence: CASRQDPNEKLFF.

The chain is built from TRBV9 and TRBJ2-2, with D tentatively TRBD1 (6 bases). V was pared by 1 base and J by 1 base, with 8 bases between. The CDR3 covers 15 residues. The germline V gene has CDR1 SGDLS and CDR2 YYNGEE. The CDR3 DNA follows: TGTGCCAGCAGCGTAAAAGGGGGGAACACCGGGGAGCTGTTTTTT. This gives the protein CASSVKGGNTGELFF.

The DNA of the CDR3 is TGTGCCAGTAGGACAACCTCCTCTGGAAACACCATATATTTT. It codes for CASRTTSSGNTIYF. The rearrangement joins TRBV19 to TRBJ1-3; D is undetermined. V shed 6 bases and J shed 0 bases, with 9 bases lying between them. In germline, CDR1 is LNHDA, CDR2 SQIVND (reference sequence). This CDR3 has 14 amino acids.

The chain is built from TRBV30 and TRBJ2-1; D might be TRBD2 (5 bases). The CDR3 loop spans 14 amino acids. Germline V gives CDR1 GTSNPN, CDR2 SVGIG (reference sequence). The V end was cut by 3 bases, the J end by 5 bases, with 14 bases between. In nucleotides, the CDR3 is TGTGCCTGGAGCAACGGGCGGAGGAACAATGAGCAGTTCTTC. This encodes CAWSNGRRNNEQFF.

The rearrangement joins TRBV30 to TRBJ2-1, with 9 bases that match TRBD1. In germline, CDR1 is GTSNPN, CDR2 SVGIG (reference sequence). The V gene end was trimmed by 1 base and the J gene end by 9 bases; junction bases not matched to a gene: 28. The length of the CDR3 is 21 residues. The CDR3 sequence is CAWSAQNRDRARQGKGGEQFF. As DNA, the CDR3 is TGTGCCTGGAGTGCCCAAAACCGGGACAGGGCTCGGCAGGGGAAAGGGGGTGAGCAGTTCTTC.

CDR3 amino acids: CASSFLTGELFF. The DNA of the CDR3 is TGTGCCAGCAGCTTCTTAACCGGGGAGCTGTTTTTT. The chain links TRBV5-6 to TRBJ2-2; D uncertain. This CDR3 contains 12 residues. Germline V lookup: CDR1 SGHDT, CDR2 YYEEEE. The ends were cut back, 2 bases at V and 5 bases at J, with 4 bases in the middle.

The J gene is TRBJ1-5, the V gene TRBV15, with D unclear. V gave up 0 bases and J gave up 3 bases, with 18 bases separating them. The CDR3 totals 18 residues. Germline CDR1 LNHNV, CDR2 YYDKDF (reference sequence). In nucleotides, the CDR3 is TGTGCCACCAGCAGAGATCGGTGGCGGGGAAGGGACAATCAGCCCCAGCATTTT. It codes for CATSRDRWRGRDNQPQHF.

This clone was observed a few times. The chain is built from TRBV27 and TRBJ1-1; D is unclear. CDR1 MNHEY and CDR2 SMNVEV come from the germline V gene (reference sequence). V was pared by 3 bases and J by 8 bases, with 10 bases between. The CDR3 extends over 12 amino acids. CDR3 nucleotide sequence: TGTGCCAGCAGTTTGGGTGGCAGAGAAGCTTTCTTT. It is translated as CASSLGGREAFF.

The chain combines TRBV5-5 with TRBJ1-2; possible D gene TRBD1, 6 bases. Trimming shortened V by 4 bases and J by 4 bases, and 17 bases separated the two germline ends. Germline V CDR1 and CDR2: SGHKS, YYEKEE (reference sequence). This CDR3 has 15 residues. The CDR3, as DNA: TGTGCCAGCAGCATAGGACCGGGGGGGGCCTATGGCTACACCTTC. Translation: CASSIGPGGAYGYTF.